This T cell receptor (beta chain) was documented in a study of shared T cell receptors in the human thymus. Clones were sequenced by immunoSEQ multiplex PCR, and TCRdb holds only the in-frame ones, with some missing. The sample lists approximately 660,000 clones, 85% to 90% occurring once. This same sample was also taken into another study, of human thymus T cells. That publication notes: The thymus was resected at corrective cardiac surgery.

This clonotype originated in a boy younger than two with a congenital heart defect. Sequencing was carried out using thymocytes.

This chain's CDR3 is CASSFGEGYTEAFF. CDR3 bases: TGTGCCAGTAGTTTCGGGGAGGGGTACACTGAAGCTTTCTTT. The genes are TRBV19 and TRBJ1-1; a weak D match, TRBD1 (5 bases). This CDR3 is 14 amino acids long. Trimming stripped 5 bases from V and 3 bases from J, with 13 bases between. Germline V gene data show CDR1 as LNHDA and CDR2 as SQIVND (reference sequence).